One TCR beta chain is described in this entry. Its antigen is not known. Individual cDNA molecules carried attached unique molecular identifiers. TCRdb processed the 5' RACE reads anew with MiXCR; each CDR3 protein has one entry. The data show 45,000 to 55,000 distinct CDR3 sequences, around 14% seen once. The data belong to a study of early T cells in non-severe SARS-CoV-2 infection. Looking at the study overall: Sequencing of bulk RNA from unsorted whole blood was done, without chain pairing.

The CDR3 contains 15 residues. Germline V CDR1 and CDR2: LNHDA, SQIVND (reference sequence). Trimming cost V 6 bases and J 0 bases, with 12 bases left between them. Whole-study findings and limits: The matching step, a VDJdb search, favored anti-spike CD8 responses and missed private and CD4 specificities.

The sequence derives from an adult who was a healthcare worker with PCR-confirmed SARS-CoV-2 infection or an uninfected control (not recorded which). V and J are TRBV19 and TRBJ1-5, with D hard to call. Input material: whole blood. As DNA, the CDR3 is TGTGCCAGTAGAAGCGGCCAGTATAGCAATCAGCCCCAGCATTTT. It is translated as CASRSGQYSNQPQHF.